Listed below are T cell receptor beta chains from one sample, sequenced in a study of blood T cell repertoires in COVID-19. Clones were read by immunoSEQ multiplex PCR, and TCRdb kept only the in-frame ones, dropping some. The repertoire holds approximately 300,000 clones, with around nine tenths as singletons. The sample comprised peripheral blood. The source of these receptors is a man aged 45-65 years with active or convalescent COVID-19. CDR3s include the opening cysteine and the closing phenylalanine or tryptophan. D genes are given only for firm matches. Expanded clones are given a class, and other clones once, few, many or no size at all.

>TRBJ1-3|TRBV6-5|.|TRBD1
CASRGQPHSGNTIYF
TGTGCCAGCAGGGGACAGCCCCACTCTGGAAACACCATATATTTT
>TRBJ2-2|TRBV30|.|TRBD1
CAWSLGQVTGELFF
TGTGCCTGGAGTCTTGGACAGGTCACCGGGGAGCTGTTTTTT
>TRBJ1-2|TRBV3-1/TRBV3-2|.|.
CASSRGLQGNYGYTF
TGTGCCAGCAGCCGCGGTCTACAGGGAAACTATGGCTACACCTTC
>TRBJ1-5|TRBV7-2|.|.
CASSLIGDQPQHF
TGTGCCAGCAGCTTAATAGGAGATCAGCCCCAGCATTTT
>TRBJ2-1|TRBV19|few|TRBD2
CASSIPSGSSYNEQFF
TGTGCCAGTAGTATTCCCAGCGGGAGCTCCTACAATGAGCAGTTCTTC
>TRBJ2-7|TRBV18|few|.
CASSPASRAYEQYF
TGTGCCAGCTCACCAGCTTCCAGGGCCTACGAGCAGTACTTC
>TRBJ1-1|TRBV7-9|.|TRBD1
CASSFFSGVQGAAEAFF
TGTGCCAGCAGCTTTTTTAGCGGAGTCCAGGGGGCCGCTGAAGCTTTCTTT
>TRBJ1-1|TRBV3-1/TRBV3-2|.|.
CASSQGQPAEAFF
TGTGCCAGCAGCCAAGGACAGCCTGCGGAAGCTTTCTTT
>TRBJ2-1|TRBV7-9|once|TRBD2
CASSFIAGDYNEQFF
TGTGCCAGCAGCTTCATCGCGGGGGACTACAATGAGCAGTTCTTC
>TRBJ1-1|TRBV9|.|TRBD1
CASSVGDRNTEAFF
TGTGCCAGCAGCGTAGGGGACAGGAACACTGAAGCTTTCTTT
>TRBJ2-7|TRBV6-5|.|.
CASSNRDHEQYF
TGTGCCAGCAGTAACAGGGACCACGAGCAGTACTTC
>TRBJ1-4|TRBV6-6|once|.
CASRGAAGNEKLFF
TGTGCCAGCAGGGGTGCGGCCGGTAATGAAAAACTGTTTTTT
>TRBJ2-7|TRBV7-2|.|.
CASSLQGGPSEQYF
TGTGCCAGCAGCTTACAGGGGGGTCCGAGCGAGCAGTACTTC
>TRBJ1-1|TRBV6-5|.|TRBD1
CASSQKGGLGTEAFF
TGTGCCAGCAGTCAAAAAGGGGGCCTGGGCACTGAAGCTTTCTTT
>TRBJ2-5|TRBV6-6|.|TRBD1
CASSYSGDREEETQYF
TGTGCCAGCAGTTACTCTGGGGACAGGGAGGAAGAGACCCAGTACTTC
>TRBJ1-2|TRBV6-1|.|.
CASRGRGGLYNYGYTF
TGTGCCAGCCGTGGACGAGGAGGACTTTATAACTATGGCTACACCTTC
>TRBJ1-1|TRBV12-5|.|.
CAIPLLTNTEAFF
TGTGCTATCCCTCTACTGACTAACACTGAAGCTTTCTTT
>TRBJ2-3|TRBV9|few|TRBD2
CASSETSGRVEDTQYF
TGTGCCAGCAGCGAAACTAGCGGGAGGGTGGAAGATACGCAGTATTTT
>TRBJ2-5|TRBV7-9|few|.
CASSLPGGGIRATQYF
TGTGCCAGCAGCCTACCTGGTGGAGGGATCAGAGCGACCCAGTACTTC
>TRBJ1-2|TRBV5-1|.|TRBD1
CASSLVQGNNGYTF
TGCGCCAGCAGCTTGGTACAGGGGAATAATGGCTACACCTTC
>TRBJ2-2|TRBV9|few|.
CASSAGGTPSGELFF
TGTGCCAGCAGCGCCGGAGGGACTCCCTCCGGGGAGCTGTTTTTT
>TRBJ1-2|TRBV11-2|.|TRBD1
CASSSYHRGRYGYTF
TGTGCCAGCAGCTCCTATCACAGGGGGCGTTATGGCTACACCTTC
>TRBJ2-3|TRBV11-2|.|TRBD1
CASSLQGTRTDTQYF
TGTGCCAGCAGCCTACAGGGGACCCGCACAGATACGCAGTATTTT
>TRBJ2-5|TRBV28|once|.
CASTSTGGPQETQYF
TGTGCCAGCACCTCGACGGGGGGCCCTCAAGAGACCCAGTACTTC
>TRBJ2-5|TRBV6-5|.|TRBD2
CASRTGLAGETQYF
TGTGCCAGCAGGACGGGACTAGCGGGAGAGACCCAGTACTTC
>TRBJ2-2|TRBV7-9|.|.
CASTGDSSPRELFF
TGTGCCAGCACGGGGGACTCCAGTCCCCGGGAGCTGTTTTTT
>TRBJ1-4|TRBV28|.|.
CATRGASNEKLFF
TGTGCCACACGGGGGGCGTCTAATGAAAAACTGTTTTTT
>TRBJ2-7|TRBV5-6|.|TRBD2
CASSTGTSGYEQYF
TGTGCCAGCAGCACCGGGACTAGCGGCTACGAGCAGTACTTC
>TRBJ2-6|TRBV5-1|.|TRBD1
CASSLQGTGANVLTF
TGCGCCAGCAGCTTACAGGGGACTGGGGCCAACGTCCTGACTTTC
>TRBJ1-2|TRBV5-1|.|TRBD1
CASSVAGTGDGYTF
TGCGCCAGCAGCGTCGCCGGGACAGGGGACGGCTACACCTTC
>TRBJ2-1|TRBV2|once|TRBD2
CASSEFTSGRRGNEQFF
TGTGCCAGCAGTGAATTTACTAGCGGGAGAAGAGGGAATGAGCAGTTCTTC
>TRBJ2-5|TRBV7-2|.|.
CASSPAGNQETQYF
TGTGCCAGCAGCCCCGCTGGCAACCAAGAGACCCAGTACTTC
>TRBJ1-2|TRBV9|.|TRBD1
CASSEGTANYGYTF
TGTGCCAGCAGCGAGGGGACAGCTAACTATGGCTACACCTTC
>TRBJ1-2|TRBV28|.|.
CASGGLGYTF
TGTGCCAGCGGGGGACTGGGCTACACCTTC
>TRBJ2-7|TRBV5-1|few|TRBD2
CASSTGTSGRAYEQYF
TGCGCCAGCAGCACCGGGACTAGCGGGCGGGCCTACGAGCAGTACTTC
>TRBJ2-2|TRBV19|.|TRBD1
CASSLPGDRGRAGELFF
TGTGCCAGTAGTTTACCCGGCGACAGGGGTCGGGCCGGGGAGCTGTTTTTT
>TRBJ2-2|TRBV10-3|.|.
CAISGTRDGELFF
TGTGCCATCAGTGGGACAAGGGACGGGGAGCTGTTTTTT
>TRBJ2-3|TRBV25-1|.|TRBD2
CASILAGEGADTQYF
TGTGCCAGCATATTAGCGGGAGAGGGGGCAGATACGCAGTATTTT
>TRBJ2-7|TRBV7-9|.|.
CASSLSVSYEQYF
TGTGCCAGCAGCTTATCGGTTTCCTACGAGCAGTACTTC
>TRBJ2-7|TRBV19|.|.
CASSIQGQYEQYF
TGTGCCAGTAGTATTCAGGGGCAGTACGAGCAGTACTTC